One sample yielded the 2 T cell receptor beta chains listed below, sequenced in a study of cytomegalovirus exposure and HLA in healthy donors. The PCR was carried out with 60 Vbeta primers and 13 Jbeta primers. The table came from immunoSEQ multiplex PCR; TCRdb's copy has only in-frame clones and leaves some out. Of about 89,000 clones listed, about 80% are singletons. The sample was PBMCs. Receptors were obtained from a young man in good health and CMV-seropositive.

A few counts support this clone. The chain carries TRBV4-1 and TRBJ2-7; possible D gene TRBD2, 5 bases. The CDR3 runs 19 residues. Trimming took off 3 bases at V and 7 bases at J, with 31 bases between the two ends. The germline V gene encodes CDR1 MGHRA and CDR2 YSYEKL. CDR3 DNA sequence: TGCGCCAGCAGCCAGCGCCCCGGGATCTACCCCTCAGGTGGTGAAGAGCAGTACTTC. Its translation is CASSQRPGIYPSGGEEQYF.

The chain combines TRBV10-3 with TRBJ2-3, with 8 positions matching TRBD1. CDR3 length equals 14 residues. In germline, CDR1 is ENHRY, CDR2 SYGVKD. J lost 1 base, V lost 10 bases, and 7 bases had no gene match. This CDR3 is CATLDRGRTDTQYF. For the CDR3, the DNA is TGTGCCACCTTAGACAGGGGACGCACAGATACGCAGTATTTT.